Included here is one T cell receptor beta chain sequence, with context. The antigen remains unidentified. Clones were read by immunoSEQ multiplex PCR, and TCRdb kept only the in-frame ones, dropping some. The table lists 45,000 to 55,000 clones, roughly 88% of them singletons, with under 8.5% in the top ten. This sample stems from a study of cytomegalovirus exposure and HLA in healthy donors. Notes on the study in general: Researchers counted around 150 TCR beta chains as cytomegalovirus-associated. Rare sequences made up most TCRs, while some public TCRs were found in many donors.

The CDR3 runs 14 residues. CDR1 is SGHRS, CDR2 YFSETQ, per germline. V was clipped by 4 bases and J by 4 bases; unmatched bases: 3. The donors formed part of the approximately 120-subject validation cohort, distinct from the approximately 670-subject first cohort. V gene TRBV5-1 combines with J gene TRBJ1-1; 11 nucleotides align to TRBD1. The sample consisted of PBMCs. The receptor was derived from a woman younger than 45 in good health and CMV-seronegative. The CDR3 coding sequence is TGCGCCAGCAGCCTTGGGACAGGGGGCACTGAAGCTTTCTTT. Translating it yields CASSLGTGGTEAFF.